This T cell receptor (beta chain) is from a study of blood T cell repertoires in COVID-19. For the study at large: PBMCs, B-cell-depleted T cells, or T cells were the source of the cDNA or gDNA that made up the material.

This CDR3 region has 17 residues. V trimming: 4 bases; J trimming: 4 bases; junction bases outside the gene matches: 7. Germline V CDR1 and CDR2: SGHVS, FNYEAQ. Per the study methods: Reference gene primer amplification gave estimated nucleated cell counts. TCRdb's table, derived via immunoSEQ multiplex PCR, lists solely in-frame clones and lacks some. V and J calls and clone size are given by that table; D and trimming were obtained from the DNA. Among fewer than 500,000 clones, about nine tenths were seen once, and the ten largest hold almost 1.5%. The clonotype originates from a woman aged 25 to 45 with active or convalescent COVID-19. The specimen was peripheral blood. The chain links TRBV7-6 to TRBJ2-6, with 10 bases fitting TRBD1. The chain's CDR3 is CASSYGTGVYGANVLTF. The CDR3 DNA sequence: TGTGCCAGCAGCTATGGGACAGGGGTCTACGGGGCCAACGTCCTGACTTTC.